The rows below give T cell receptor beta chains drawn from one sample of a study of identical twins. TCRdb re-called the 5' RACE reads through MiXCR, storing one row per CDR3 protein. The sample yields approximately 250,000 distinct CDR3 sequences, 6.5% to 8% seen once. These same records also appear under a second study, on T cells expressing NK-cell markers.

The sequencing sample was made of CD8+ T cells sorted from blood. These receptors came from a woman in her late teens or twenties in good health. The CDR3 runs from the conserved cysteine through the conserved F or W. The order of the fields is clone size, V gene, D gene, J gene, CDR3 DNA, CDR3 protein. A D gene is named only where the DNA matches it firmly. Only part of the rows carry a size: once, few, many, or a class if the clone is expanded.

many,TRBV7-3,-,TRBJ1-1,TGTGCCAGCAGCTTTACGGCAAGGACTGAAGCTTTCTTT,CASSFTARTEAFF
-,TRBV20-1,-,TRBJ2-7,TGCAGTGCTTCAAACAGGGTAGGGTACGAGCAGTACTTC,CSASNRVGYEQYF
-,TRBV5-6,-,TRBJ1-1,TGTGCCAGCAGCTTGGAGGGGATAGAGACTGAAGCTTTCTTT,CASSLEGIETEAFF
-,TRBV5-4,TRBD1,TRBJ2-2,TGTGCCAGCAGTTATATACAGGGGTTCCAAGGGGAGCTGTTTTTT,CASSYIQGFQGELFF
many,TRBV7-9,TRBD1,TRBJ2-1,TGTGCCAGCAGCTTACCAGACAGGGCTGAGCAGTTCTTC,CASSLPDRAEQFF
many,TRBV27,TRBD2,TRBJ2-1,TGTGCCAGCAGTTGGACTAGCGGAGGCTACAATGAGCAGTTCTTC,CASSWTSGGYNEQFF
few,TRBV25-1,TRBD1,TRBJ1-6,TGTGCCAGCAGTGACCGACCCGGGACAGATCAGAATTTTTTCCACTTT,CASSDRPGTDQNFFHF
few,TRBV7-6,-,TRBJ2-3,TGTGCCAGCAGCTGGGAAAGCGGAAACACAGATACGCAGTATTTT,CASSWESGNTDTQYF
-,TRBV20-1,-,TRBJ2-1,TGCAGCCCTAGGAACAGGGTAGACAATGAGCAGTTCTTC,CSPRNRVDNEQFF
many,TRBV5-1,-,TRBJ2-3,TGCGCCAGCAGTCCCCCGGGACGTACCACAGATACGCAGTATTTT,CASSPPGRTTDTQYF
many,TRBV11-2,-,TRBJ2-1,TGTGCCAGCAGCTTGGGGGCGACGGACAATGAGCAGTTCTTC,CASSLGATDNEQFF
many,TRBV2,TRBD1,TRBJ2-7,TGTGCCAGCAGTAACCGGGACAGGGGCAACGAGCAGTACTTC,CASSNRDRGNEQYF
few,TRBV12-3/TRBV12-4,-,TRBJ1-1,TGTGCCAGCAGTTTCGTAACAGGGGAAGCTTTCTTT,CASSFVTGEAFF
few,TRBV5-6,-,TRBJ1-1,TGTGCCAGCAGCTTGGGTGTAACAGGACCCTTCACTGAAGCTTTCTTT,CASSLGVTGPFTEAFF
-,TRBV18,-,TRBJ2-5,TGTGCCAGCTCACAACAGGAATTCCGATCGGGTAGGGAGACCCAGTACTTC,CASSQQEFRSGRETQYF
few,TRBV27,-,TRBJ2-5,TGTGCCGCAGGGGAATTCGGGACCCAGTACTTC,CAAGEFGTQYF
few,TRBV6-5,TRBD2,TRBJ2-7,TGTGCCAGCAGTTACTCTTCGCGGGGGGCATCCTACGAGCAGTACTTC,CASSYSSRGASYEQYF
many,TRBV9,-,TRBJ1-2,TGTGCCAGCAGCCTCCGAGGGGCCAACTATGGCTACACCTTC,CASSLRGANYGYTF
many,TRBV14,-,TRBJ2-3,TGTGCCAGCAGCCAAGGGCGGCACACAGATACGCAGTATTTT,CASSQGRHTDTQYF
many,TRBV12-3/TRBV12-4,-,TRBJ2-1,TGTGCCAGCAGTTTAAACCCGAGGTACAATGAGCAGTTCTTC,CASSLNPRYNEQFF
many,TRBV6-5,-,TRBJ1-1,TGTGCCAGCAGTTACGAAGGACGGGTTGGAGCTTTCTTT,CASSYEGRVGAFF
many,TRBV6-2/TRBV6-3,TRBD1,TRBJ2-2,TGTGCCAGCTCCCTACCGGACAGGGTGGGCGCCGGGGAGCTGTTTTTT,CASSLPDRVGAGELFF
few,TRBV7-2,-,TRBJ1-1,TGTGCCAGCAGTCCATTAGGACAGCCCGAAGCTTTCTTT,CASSPLGQPEAFF
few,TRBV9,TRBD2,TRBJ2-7,TGTGCCAGCAGCGCGTTTAGCGGGAGTGCCAACGAGCAGTACTTC,CASSAFSGSANEQYF
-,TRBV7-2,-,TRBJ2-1,TGTGCCAGCAAGCCCAGCGGAAGCTCCTACAATGAGCAGTTCTTC,CASKPSGSSYNEQFF
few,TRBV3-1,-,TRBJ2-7,TGTGCCAGCAGCCATTGGTACCCGTGGGGCGAGCAGTACTTC,CASSHWYPWGEQYF
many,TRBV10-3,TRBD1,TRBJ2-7,TGTGCCATCAGTGACAGGACAGGGACGATCTACGAGCAGTACTTC,CAISDRTGTIYEQYF
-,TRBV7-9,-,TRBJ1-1,TGTGCCAGCACCCCCCCCATGAACACTGAAGCTTTCTTT,CASTPPMNTEAFF
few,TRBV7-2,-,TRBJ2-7,TGTGCCAGCAGTTTTAGCAGGTTGTGGGTCGGCGAGCAGTACTTC,CASSFSRLWVGEQYF
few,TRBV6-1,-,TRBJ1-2,TGTGCCAGCAGTGAAGTCTACGACACTACCTATGGCTACACCTTC,CASSEVYDTTYGYTF
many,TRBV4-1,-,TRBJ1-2,TGCGCCAGCAGCCAAGTTAGGGCAAGAGCTACTATGGGCTACACCTTC,CASSQVRARATMGYTF
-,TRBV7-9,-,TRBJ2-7,TGTGCCAGCAGCCCCAGGGGGGGCAATTTTTACGAGCAGTACTTC,CASSPRGGNFYEQYF
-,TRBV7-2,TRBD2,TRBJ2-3,TGTGCCAGCAGCTCGACTAGCGGGGCTGGAGATACGCAGTATTTT,CASSSTSGAGDTQYF
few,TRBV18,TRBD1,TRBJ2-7,TGTGCCAGCGCCGGGACAGGGGTATCGTCCCTCTCCTACGAGCAGTACTTC,CASAGTGVSSLSYEQYF
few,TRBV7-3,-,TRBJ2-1,TGTGCCAGCACCCTCGACCCTAGCAATGAGCAGTTCTTC,CASTLDPSNEQFF
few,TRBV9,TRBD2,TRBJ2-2,TGTGCCAGCAGCCAAGAGGGGAGGGGAGGTGCCGGGGAGCTGTTTTTT,CASSQEGRGGAGELFF
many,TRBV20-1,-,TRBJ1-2,TGCAGTGCTAGAGATAGAGGACAGCTGTATGGCTACACCTTC,CSARDRGQLYGYTF
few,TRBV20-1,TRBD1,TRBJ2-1,TGCAGTGCTCGACAGGGTGGGCATGAGCAGTTCTTC,CSARQGGHEQFF
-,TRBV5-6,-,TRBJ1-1,TGTGCCAGCAGCTTGGGCGATGGGAACACTGAAGCTTTCTTT,CASSLGDGNTEAFF
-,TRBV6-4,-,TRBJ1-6,TGTGCCAGCAGTGACTCGGACTTGTCACCCCTCCACTTT,CASSDSDLSPLHF
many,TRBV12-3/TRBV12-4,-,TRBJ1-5,TGTGCCAGCAGTCCGGAGGAGGGGGGCGCAGAGCCCCAGCATTTT,CASSPEEGGAEPQHF
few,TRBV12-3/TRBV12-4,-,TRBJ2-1,TGTGCCAGCAGCACTAAGGGATACAATGAGCAGTTCTTC,CASSTKGYNEQFF
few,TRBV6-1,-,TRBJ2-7,TGTGCCAGCAGTGAAAGTGGCGGCGCCTACGAGCAGTACTTC,CASSESGGAYEQYF
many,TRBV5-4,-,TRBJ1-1,TGTGCCAGCAGATGGGACGGTAGCCCTGAAGCTTTCTTT,CASRWDGSPEAFF
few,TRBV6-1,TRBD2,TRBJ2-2,TGTGCCAGCTCTCACGAACTAGCGGGACGACGAATCACCGGGGAGCTGTTTTTT,CASSHELAGRRITGELFF
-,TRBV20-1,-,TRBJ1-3,TGCAGTGCTCCCGCAGGGGATGGTGGAAACACCATATATTTT,CSAPAGDGGNTIYF
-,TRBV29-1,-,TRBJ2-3,TGCAGCGTCTTCCTGGACACAAACACAGATACGCAGTATTTT,CSVFLDTNTDTQYF
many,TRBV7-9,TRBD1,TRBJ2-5,TGTGCCAGCAGCTTGACAGGGGCCGAAGAGACCCAGTACTTC,CASSLTGAEETQYF
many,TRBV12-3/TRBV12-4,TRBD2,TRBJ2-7,TGTGCCAGCAGTCGACTAGCGGGGGGGCTCGAGCAGTACTTC,CASSRLAGGLEQYF
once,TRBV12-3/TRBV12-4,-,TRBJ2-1,TGTGCCAGCAGTTTAGGACTGGCGAACAACAATGAGCAGTTCTTC,CASSLGLANNNEQFF
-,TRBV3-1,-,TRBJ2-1,TGTGCCAGCTCCCAAGAGGTAGCTGGGGGACATGGTAGTGAGCAGTTCTTC,CASSQEVAGGHGSEQFF
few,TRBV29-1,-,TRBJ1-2,TGCAGCGGCTACTCGGACAGTGATATGGGGTATGGCTACACCTTC,CSGYSDSDMGYGYTF
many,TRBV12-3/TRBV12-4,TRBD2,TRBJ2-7,TGTGCCAGCAGTTTAGGGGGGGGATCGGGCGAGCAGTACTTC,CASSLGGGSGEQYF
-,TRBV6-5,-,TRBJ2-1,TGTGCCAGCAGTTATACCGAGTCGGGTAGACCTTACAATGAGCAGTTCTTC,CASSYTESGRPYNEQFF
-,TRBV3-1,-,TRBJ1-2,TGTGCCAGCAGCCCCTCTGGTGGCAGCATAAACTATGGCTACACCTTC,CASSPSGGSINYGYTF